Each of the 13 T cell receptor beta chains below was sequenced from the same sample in a study of blood T cell repertoires in COVID-19 (dated by TCRdb to between 2020 and 2021). Libraries were prepared through the immunoSEQ multiplex PCR assay. Not all clones reach the TCRdb copy of this immuneACCESS table, which keeps in-frame sequences only. Checked studies attribute under half of the gap to unresolved V genes and leave the rest unexplained. The sample table holds 200,000 to 300,000 clones, of which more than 65% were seen once. The top ten hold 2% to 2.5% of the sample. Source material: peripheral blood. The receptors shown here come from a man aged 35 to 55 who had recovered from COVID-19.

The genes are TRBV6-2 or TRBV6-3 and TRBJ1-2; D is possibly TRBD1 (6 bases). The CDR3 length is 14 residues. V was shortened by 5 bases and J by 6 bases, with 16 bases between the two germline ends. From germline, CDR1 is MNHEY and CDR2 SVGEGT. For the CDR3, the DNA is TGTGCCAGCAGTGGAAGTGGGACATCAAATGGCTACACCTTC. Translation gives CASSGSGTSNGYTF.

The chain links TRBV5-6 to TRBJ2-3; 10 nucleotides match TRBD2. The CDR3 has 15 amino acids. V lost 5 bases, J lost 2 bases, and 5 bases stayed unmatched. CDR1 and CDR2 from the germline V gene are SGHDT and YYEEEE. The CDR3 is CASSVGLALTDTQYF. As DNA, the CDR3 is TGTGCCAGCAGTGTGGGACTAGCGCTCACAGATACGCAGTATTTT.

The chain combines TRBV18 with TRBJ1-5; TRBD1 might be the D (6 bases). CDR1 and CDR2 (germline): KGHSH, LQKENI. Trimming stripped 4 bases from V and 5 bases from J, with 15 bases between. There are 15 residues in the CDR3. The CDR3 DNA reads as TGTGCCAGCTCACAATTACAGGGAACCGATCAGCCCCAGCATTTT. Amino acids: CASSQLQGTDQPQHF.

The gene calls are TRBV6-5 and TRBJ2-5; D is unclear. Trimming stripped 6 bases from V and 3 bases from J, with 8 bases between. Germline assignment: CDR1 MNHEY and CDR2 SVGAGI. CDR3 length: 12 residues. CDR3 region: CASRPNKETQYF. The CDR3 nucleotides are TGTGCCAGCAGACCCAACAAAGAGACCCAGTACTTC.

This clone was observed a few times. The chain recombines TRBV5-1 with TRBJ2-2; perhaps TRBD1 as D (6 bases). Germline-derived CDR1 and CDR2 are SGHRS and YFSETQ. There are 15 residues in the CDR3. V lost 5 bases to trimming and J lost 4 bases, with 15 bases between them. The CDR3, as DNA: TGCGCCAGCAGATATCAGGGGAGCACCACCGGGGAGCTGTTTTTT. Its protein is CASRYQGSTTGELFF. Supplemented by reference TRBV5-1 and TRBJ2-2, the full variable domain reads KAGVTQTPRYLIKTRGQQVTLSCSPISGHRSVSWYQQTPGQGLQFLFEYFSETQRNKGNFPGRFSGRQFSNSRSEMNVSTLELGDSALYLCASRYQGSTTGELFFGEGSRLTVL.

This clone was seen a single time. The chain carries TRBV11-3 and TRBJ2-1; 7 nucleotides align to TRBD2. Germline V gene sequence: CDR1 SGHNT, CDR2 YENEEA. This CDR3 spans 14 amino acids. V shed 4 bases, J shed 7 bases, and the junction held 7 bases outside the gene matches. The CDR3 DNA reads TGTGCCAGCAGCTCCCCATGGGGGGGGAATGAGCAGTTCTTC. Amino acid sequence: CASSSPWGGNEQFF. The whole variable domain, filled in from reference TRBV11-3 and TRBJ2-1, reads EAGVVQSPRYKIIEKKQPVAFWCNPISGHNTLYWYLQNLGQGPELLIRYENEEAVDDSQLPKDRFSAERLKGVDSTLKIQPAELGDSAVYLCASSSPWGGNEQFFGPGTRLTVL.

This rearrangement joins TRBV28 to TRBJ1-1, with TRBD1 identical over 9 bases. The CDR3 is 15 amino acids. The germline V gene encodes CDR1 MDHEN and CDR2 SYDVKM. V lost 7 bases and J lost 4; bases outside the gene matches: 10. This chain's CDR3 is CASTRDRDLGTEAFF. CDR3 coding DNA: TGTGCCAGCACCCGGGACAGGGACCTTGGCACTGAAGCTTTCTTT.

This rearrangement joins TRBV6-5 to TRBJ2-7; D not certain. The CDR3 has 13 residues. Trimming stripped 5 bases from V and 3 bases from J, with 11 bases between. Germline CDR1 reads MNHEY; CDR2 reads SVGAGI. The CDR3 is CASSRSAHYEQYF. The DNA of the CDR3 is TGTGCCAGCAGTAGGAGCGCCCACTACGAGCAGTACTTC.

This clone has only one observation. CDR3 loop: CASSGGESYEQYF. The CDR3 DNA reads as TGTGCCAGCAGCGGAGGGGAATCCTACGAGCAGTACTTC. V usage is TRBV5-4 and J usage is TRBJ2-7; D may be TRBD2 (6 bases). Germline V CDR1 and CDR2: SGHNT, YYREEE (reference sequence). The V end was cut by 4 bases, the J end by 1 base, with 9 bases between. This CDR3 spans 13 amino acids. The full variable domain, its missing parts supplied by reference TRBV5-4 and TRBJ2-7, is ETGVTQSPTHLIKTRGQQVTLRCSSQSGHNTVSWYQQALGQGPQFIFQYYREEENGRGNFPPRFSGLQFPNYSSELNVNALELDDSALYLCASSGGESYEQYFGPGTRLTVT.

The chain uses TRBV5-1 and TRBJ1-1; 10 positions match TRBD1. Unmatched junction bases numbered 8, after V lost 7 bases and J lost 8 bases. Germline CDR1 SGHRS, CDR2 YFSETQ. The CDR3 loop spans 13 amino acids. The CDR3 is CASLPGQGREAFF. CDR3 in DNA: TGCGCCAGCCTTCCGGGACAGGGGCGGGAAGCTTTCTTT.

The chain recombines TRBV9 with TRBJ1-2; D gene unclear. The V gene lost 0 bases and the J gene lost 8 bases, with 8 bases spanning the gap. Germline V lookup: CDR1 SGDLS, CDR2 YYNGEE. The CDR3 sequence is 12 residues long. The CDR3 nucleotides read TGTGCCAGCAGCGTAGGGAGTCAGGGCTACACCTTC. Its protein product is CASSVGSQGYTF.

The V call is TRBV19, the J call TRBJ1-2, with 7 bases aligning to TRBD1. The ends lost 3 bases at V and 4 bases at J; junction bases unmatched: 5. CDR3 length: 14 residues. The germline V gene has CDR1 LNHDA and CDR2 SQIVND (reference sequence). CDR3 coding DNA: TGTGCCAGTAGTATCTTCCGGGACAGCTATGGCTACACCTTC. This sequence encodes CASSIFRDSYGYTF.

The V and J genes are TRBV5-1 and TRBJ2-3, with 8 bases identical to TRBD2. From germline, CDR1 is SGHRS and CDR2 YFSETQ. The CDR3 runs to 14 residues. Unmatched junction bases numbered 2, after V lost 0 bases and J lost 5 bases. CDR3 nucleotide sequence: TGCGCCAGCAGCTTGGACCTAGCGGGAGATACGCAGTATTTT. Protein sequence: CASSLDLAGDTQYF.